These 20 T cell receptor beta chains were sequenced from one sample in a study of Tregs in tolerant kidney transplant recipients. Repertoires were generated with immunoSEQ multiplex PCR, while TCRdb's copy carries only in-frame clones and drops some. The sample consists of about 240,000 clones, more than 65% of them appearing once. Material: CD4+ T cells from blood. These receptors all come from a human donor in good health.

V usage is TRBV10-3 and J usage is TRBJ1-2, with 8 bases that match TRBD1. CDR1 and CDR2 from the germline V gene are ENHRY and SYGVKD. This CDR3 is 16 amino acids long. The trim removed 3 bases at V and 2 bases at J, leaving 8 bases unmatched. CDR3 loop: CAISDSGTGSNYGYTF. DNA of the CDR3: TGTGCCATCAGTGATTCCGGGACAGGATCGAACTATGGCTACACCTTC.

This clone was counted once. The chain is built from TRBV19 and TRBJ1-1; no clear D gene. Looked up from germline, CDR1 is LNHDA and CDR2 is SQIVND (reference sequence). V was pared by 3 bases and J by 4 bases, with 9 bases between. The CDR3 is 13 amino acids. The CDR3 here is CASSIGRSTEAFF. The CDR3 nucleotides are TGTGCCAGTAGTATCGGTCGTTCCACTGAAGCTTTCTTT.

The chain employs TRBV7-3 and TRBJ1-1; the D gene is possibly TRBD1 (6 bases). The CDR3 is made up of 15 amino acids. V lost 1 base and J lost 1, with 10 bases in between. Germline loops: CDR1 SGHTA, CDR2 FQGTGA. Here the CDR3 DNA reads TGTGCCAGCAGCTTAAGGGCAGGGGCGAACACTGAAGCTTTCTTT. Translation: CASSLRAGANTEAFF.

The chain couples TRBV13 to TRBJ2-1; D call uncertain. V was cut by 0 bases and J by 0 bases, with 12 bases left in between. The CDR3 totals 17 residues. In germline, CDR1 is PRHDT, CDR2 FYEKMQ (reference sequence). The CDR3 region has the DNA TGTGCCAGCAGCTTAGGCATGGCACTTAGCTCCTACAATGAGCAGTTCTTC. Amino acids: CASSLGMALSSYNEQFF. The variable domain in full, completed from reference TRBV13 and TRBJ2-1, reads AAGVIQSPRHLIKEKRETATLKCYPIPRHDTVYWYQQGPGQDPQFLISFYEKMQSDKGSIPDRFSAQQFSDYHSELNMSSLELGDSALYFCASSLGMALSSYNEQFFGPGTRLTVL.

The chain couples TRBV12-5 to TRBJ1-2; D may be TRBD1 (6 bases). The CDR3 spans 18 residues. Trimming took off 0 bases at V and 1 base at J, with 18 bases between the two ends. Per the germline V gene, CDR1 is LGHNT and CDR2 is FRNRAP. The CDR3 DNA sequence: TGTGCTAGTGGTTTGGTATTGGGTGGGACACCCTTTAACTATGGCTACACCTTC. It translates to CASGLVLGGTPFNYGYTF.

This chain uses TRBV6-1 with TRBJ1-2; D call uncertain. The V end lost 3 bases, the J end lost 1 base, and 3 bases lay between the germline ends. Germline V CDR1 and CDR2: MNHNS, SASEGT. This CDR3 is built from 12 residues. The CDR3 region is CASSDSNYGYTF. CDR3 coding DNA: TGTGCCAGCAGTGATAGTAACTATGGCTACACCTTC.

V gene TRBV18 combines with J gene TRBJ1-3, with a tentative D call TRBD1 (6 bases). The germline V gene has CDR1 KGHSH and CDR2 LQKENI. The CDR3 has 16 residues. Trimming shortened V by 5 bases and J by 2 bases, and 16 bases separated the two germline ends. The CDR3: CASSLGRGTAGNTIYF. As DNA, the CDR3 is TGTGCCAGCTCATTGGGCAGGGGAACGGCTGGAAACACCATATATTTT. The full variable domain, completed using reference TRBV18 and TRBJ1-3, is NAGVMQNPRHLVRRRGQEARLRCSPMKGHSHVYWYRQLPEEGLKFMVYLQKENIIDESGMPKERFSAEFPKEGPSILRIQQVVRGDSAAYFCASSLGRGTAGNTIYFGEGSWLTVV.

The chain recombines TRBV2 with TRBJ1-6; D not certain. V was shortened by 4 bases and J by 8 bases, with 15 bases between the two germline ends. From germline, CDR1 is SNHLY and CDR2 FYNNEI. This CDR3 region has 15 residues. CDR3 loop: CASSASGPLHSPLHF. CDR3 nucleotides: TGTGCCAGCAGTGCCTCGGGTCCGCTACATTCACCCCTCCACTTT. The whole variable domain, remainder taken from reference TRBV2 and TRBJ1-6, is EPEVTQTPSHQVTQMGQEVILRCVPISNHLYFYWYRQILGQKVEFLVSFYNNEISEKSEIFDDQFSVERPDGSNFTLKIRSTKLEDSAMYFCASSASGPLHSPLHFGNGTRLTVT.

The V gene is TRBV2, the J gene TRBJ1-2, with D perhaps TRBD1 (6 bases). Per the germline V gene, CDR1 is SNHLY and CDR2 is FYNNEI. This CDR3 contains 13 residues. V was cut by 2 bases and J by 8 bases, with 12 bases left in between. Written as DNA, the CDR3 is TGTGCCAGCAGTGAAAACAGGGCGGAAGGCTACACCTTC. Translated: CASSENRAEGYTF.

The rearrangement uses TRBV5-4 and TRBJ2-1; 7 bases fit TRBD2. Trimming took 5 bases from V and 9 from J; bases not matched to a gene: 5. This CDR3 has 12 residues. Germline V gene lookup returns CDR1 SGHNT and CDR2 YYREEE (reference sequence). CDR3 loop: CASRRDYGEQFF. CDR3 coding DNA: TGTGCCAGCAGGAGGGACTACGGTGAGCAGTTCTTC.

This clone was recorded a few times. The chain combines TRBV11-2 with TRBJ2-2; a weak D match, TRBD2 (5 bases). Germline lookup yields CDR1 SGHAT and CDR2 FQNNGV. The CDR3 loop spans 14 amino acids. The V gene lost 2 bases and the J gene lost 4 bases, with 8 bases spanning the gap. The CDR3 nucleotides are TGTGCCAGCAGCTTATTCGGGATCACCGGGGAGCTGTTTTTT. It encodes CASSLFGITGELFF.

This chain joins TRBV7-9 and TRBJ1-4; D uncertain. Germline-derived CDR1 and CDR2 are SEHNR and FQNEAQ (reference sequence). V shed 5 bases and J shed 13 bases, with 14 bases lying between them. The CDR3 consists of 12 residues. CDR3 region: CASSPPGDLLFF. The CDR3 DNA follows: TGTGCCAGCAGCCCACCCGGGGATTTACTGTTTTTT.

The CDR3 spells CASSRDNEQFF. CDR3 bases: TGTGCCAGTAGTCGGGACAATGAGCAGTTCTTC. This chain connects TRBV19 to TRBJ2-1, with D hard to call. The CDR3 totals 11 residues. Germline-derived CDR1 and CDR2 are LNHDA and SQIVND (reference sequence). V was trimmed by 5 bases and J by 5 bases, leaving 4 bases between them.

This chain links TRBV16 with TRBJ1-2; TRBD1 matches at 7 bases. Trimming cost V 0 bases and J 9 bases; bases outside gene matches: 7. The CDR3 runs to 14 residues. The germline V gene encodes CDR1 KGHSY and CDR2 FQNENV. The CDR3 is CASSQSLGQNRYTF. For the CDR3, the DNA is TGTGCCAGCAGCCAATCTCTGGGACAGAATCGCTACACCTTC.

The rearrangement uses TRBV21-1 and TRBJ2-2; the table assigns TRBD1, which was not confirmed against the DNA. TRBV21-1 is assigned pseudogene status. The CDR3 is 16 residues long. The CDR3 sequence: CASSKTRQGRPGELFF. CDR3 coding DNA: TGTGCCAGCAGCAAAACTCGACAGGGGAGGCCCGGGGAGCTGTTTTTT.

The chain's CDR3 is CSGTSSTNEQFF. The CDR3 DNA is TGCAGCGGGACTAGCTCAACCAATGAGCAGTTCTTC. The V call is TRBV29-1, the J call TRBJ2-1; 8 bases line up with TRBD2. V was clipped by 7 bases and J by 6 bases; unmatched bases: 5. From germline, CDR1 is SQVTM and CDR2 ANQGSEA. This CDR3 spans 12 amino acids.

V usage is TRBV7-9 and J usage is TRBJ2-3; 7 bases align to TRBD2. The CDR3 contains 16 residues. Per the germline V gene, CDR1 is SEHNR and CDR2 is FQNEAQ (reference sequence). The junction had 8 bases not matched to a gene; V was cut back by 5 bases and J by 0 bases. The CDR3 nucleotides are TGTGCCAGCAGCCCAAGGGAGGGGTGGAGCACAGATACGCAGTATTTT. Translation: CASSPREGWSTDTQYF. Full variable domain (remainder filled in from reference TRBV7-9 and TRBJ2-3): DTGVSQNPRHKITKRGQNVTFRCDPISEHNRLYWYRQTLGQGPEFLTYFQNEAQLEKSRLLSDRFSAERPKGSFSTLEIQRTEQGDSAMYLCASSPREGWSTDTQYFGPGTRLTVL.

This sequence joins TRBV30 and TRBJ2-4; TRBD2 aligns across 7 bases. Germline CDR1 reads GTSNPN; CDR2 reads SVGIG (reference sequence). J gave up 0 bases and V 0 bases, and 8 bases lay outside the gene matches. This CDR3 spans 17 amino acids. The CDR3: CAWSVGLAVLAKNIQYF. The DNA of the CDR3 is TGTGCCTGGAGTGTAGGGCTAGCGGTTCTAGCCAAAAACATTCAGTACTTC.

The CDR3 reads CASSKEGDGPGYGYTF. The CDR3 DNA reads as TGTGCCAGCAGCAAAGAAGGGGACGGACCAGGGTATGGCTACACCTTC. This chain uses TRBV21-1 with TRBJ1-2. TRBV21-1 is labeled a pseudogene. This CDR3 spans 16 amino acids.

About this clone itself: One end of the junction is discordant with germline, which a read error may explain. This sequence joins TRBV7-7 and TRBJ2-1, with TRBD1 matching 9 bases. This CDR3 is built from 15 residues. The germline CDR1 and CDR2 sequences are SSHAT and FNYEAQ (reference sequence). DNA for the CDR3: TGTGCTAGCAGCTTAGCGACAGGGGGAAGGTATGAGCAGTTCTTC. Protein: CASSLATGGRYEQFF.